This record covers a single T cell receptor (beta chain). The data derive from a study of T cell responses to AZD1222 COVID-19 vaccine. The CDR3 consists of 13 residues. Germline V gives CDR1 DFQATT, CDR2 SNEGSKA (reference sequence). Trimming took 3 bases from V and 1 from J, leaving 10 bases between them. TCRdb's copy holds only in-frame clones and misses some; the assay was immunoSEQ multiplex PCR. The table has 110,000 or so clones, around nine tenths seen once; the top ten hold roughly 3.8%. The rearrangement uses TRBV20-1 and TRBJ2-7; D may be TRBD1 (5 bases). This TCR derives from an adult who received the AZD1222 COVID-19 vaccine. The sequenced sample was peripheral blood, obtained 28 days after the second AZD1222 dose. DNA of the CDR3: TGCAGTGCTAGTTGGGGCGGATCCTACGAGCAGTACTTC. Translating gives CSASWGGSYEQYF.